This T cell receptor (beta chain) derives from a study of molecular identifiers for immune sequencing clone quantification. Study details: Naive CD8 cell RNA, from roughly 21,000 or 96,000 cells, was split five ways in replicates, with four sequenced. Points from the study as a whole: Single-cell amounts of spiked Jurkat TCR RNA were reportedly detectable among approximately 1 million naive cells.

The CDR3 totals 14 residues. Details on this clonotype: Its matching antigen is unknown. The germline gene is not matched at one end of the junction; a read error may be the cause.

Bulk TCR library preparation followed previously described methods with listed TCR primers. Via MiXCR, TCRdb re-called the PCR reads, giving one row per CDR3 protein. This sample has hundreds of thousands of distinct CDR3 sequences; around 20% occur once, and the top ten carry about 0.9%. V is TRBV12-3 or TRBV12-4 and J is TRBJ1-1; D is unresolved. This clonotype was sampled from a human donor in good health. Some libraries in this study had Jurkat cell RNA spiked in. Specimen: naive CD8+ T cells from blood, with Jurkat cell RNA spiked in. Specified subset: FACS-sorted CD8+CD4-CCR7+CD45RA+ naive T cells. CDR3 amino acids: CTSTLGGRATEAFF. DNA of the CDR3: TGTACCAGCACCCTAGGAGGGCGGGCCACTGAAGCTTTCTTT.